This T cell receptor beta chain was sequenced in a study of T cells in Graves' hyperthyroidism and ophthalmopathy. Study-wide findings and caveats: Through a model of 13 V-J features, ophthalmopathy was separated from stable hyperthyroidism.

Concerning this clonotype itself: Its antigen is undetermined.

CDR1 is SEHNR and CDR2 is FQNEAQ in the germline V gene (reference sequence). V was trimmed by 5 bases and J by 1 base, leaving 8 bases between them. The CDR3 extends over 13 amino acids. Using RNA transcripts as the source, TCR beta CDR3 regions were amplified. TCR CDR3 underwent first-round RT-PCR with the HTBI primer set. TCRdb redid the calling of the multiplex PCR reads with MiXCR, one entry per CDR3 protein. The sample includes about 550,000 distinct CDR3 sequences, less than 25% seen only once; the top ten take 26%. The authors took PBMCs from roughly 9.7 ml fresh peripheral blood. Material: blood. J is TRBJ1-1 and V is TRBV7-9; unclear D gene. The sequence derives from a man aged 18 to 35 with Graves' hyperthyroidism. The CDR3 sequence: CASSPFKNTEAFF. The CDR3 DNA sequence: TGTGCCAGCAGCCCGTTTAAGAACACTGAAGCTTTCTTT.